This note documents a single T cell receptor (beta chain) sequence. Its antigen is unidentified. The record originates from a study of T cell responses to AZD1222 COVID-19 vaccine. Study-wide points: Every sample of the repertoires postdated the peak T cell response.

Libraries were prepared by immunoSEQ multiplex PCR; TCRdb keeps only in-frame clonotypes and omits some of them. The repertoire holds approximately 150,000 clones, with approximately 90% as singletons. Germline loops: CDR1 SNHLY, CDR2 FYNNEI. CDR3 length: 14 residues. Germline trimming cut 4 bases from V and 4 bases from J; bases unmatched to any gene: 5. The sample here was peripheral blood, taken on day 0 of AZD1222 vaccination. This sequence originates from an adult in good health. The rearrangement links TRBV2 to TRBJ1-1; 8 bases map to TRBD1. DNA for the CDR3: TGTGCCAGCAGTGCGAGGACAGGGAGCACTGAAGCTTTCTTT. Its protein is CASSARTGSTEAFF. The full variable domain, its missing parts supplied by reference TRBV2 and TRBJ1-1, is EPEVTQTPSHQVTQMGQEVILRCVPISNHLYFYWYRQILGQKVEFLVSFYNNEISEKSEIFDDQFSVERPDGSNFTLKIRSTKLEDSAMYFCASSARTGSTEAFFGQGTRLTVV.